This TCR beta chain was sequenced for a study of a mutant IDH1 vaccine in newly diagnosed glioma. About the research overall: Once 4-6 weeks had passed after radiotherapy alone, vaccination started, or it started with temozolomide cycles. Patients arrived already treated with radiotherapy, temozolomide, or both, most having had both.

Documented time point: week 47, end of study. A single vaccine dose contained 300 ug of mutant IDH1 20-mer peptide, and topical imiquimod was used with it. The CDR3 has 14 residues. From germline, CDR1 is LNHDA and CDR2 SQIVND (reference sequence). The V segment lost 10 bases and the J segment 0 bases; nucleotides outside the gene matches: 5. The study's findings and limits: Vaccination elicited immune responses in 93.3% of patients.

With respect to this clone: The antigen is undetermined.

Sequencing was performed with immunoSEQ multiplex PCR; in TCRdb, only in-frame clones are kept and a portion is missing. This table has 84,000 or so clones, roughly four fifths appearing once. The gene calls are TRBV19 and TRBJ2-2; 7 nucleotides align to TRBD1. The source material was PBMCs, sampled from a glioma patient whose treatment included an IDH1 peptide vaccine. This sequence was found in a man in his forties or fifties with glioma. The CDR3 DNA is TGTGCCACCGAAGACAGGGCGAACACCGGGGAGCTGTTTTTT. Amino acid sequence: CATEDRANTGELFF.